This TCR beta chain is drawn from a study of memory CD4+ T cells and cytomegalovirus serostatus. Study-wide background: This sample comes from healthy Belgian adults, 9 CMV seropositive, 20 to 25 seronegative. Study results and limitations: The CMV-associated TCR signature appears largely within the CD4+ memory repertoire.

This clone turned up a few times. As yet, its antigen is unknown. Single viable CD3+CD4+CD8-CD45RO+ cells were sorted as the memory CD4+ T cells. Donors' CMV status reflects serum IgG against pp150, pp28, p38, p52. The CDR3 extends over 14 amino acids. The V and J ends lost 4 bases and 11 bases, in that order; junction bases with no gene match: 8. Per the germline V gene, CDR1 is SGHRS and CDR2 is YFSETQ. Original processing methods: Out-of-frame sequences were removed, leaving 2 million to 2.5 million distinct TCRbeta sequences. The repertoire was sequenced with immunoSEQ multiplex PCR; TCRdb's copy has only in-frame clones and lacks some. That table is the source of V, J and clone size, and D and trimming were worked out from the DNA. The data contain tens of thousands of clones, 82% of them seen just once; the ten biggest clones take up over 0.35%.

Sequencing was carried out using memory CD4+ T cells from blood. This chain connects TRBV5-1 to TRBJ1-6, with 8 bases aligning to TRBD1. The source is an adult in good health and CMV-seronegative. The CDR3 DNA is TGCGCCAGCAGCCCAGGACAGGGTTCGACACCCCTCCACTTT. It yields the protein CASSPGQGSTPLHF.